These T cell receptor beta chains were read from a single sample in a study of cytomegalovirus exposure and HLA in healthy donors. Some clones are missing from TCRdb's copy, which holds only in-frame ones; the method was immunoSEQ multiplex PCR. The repertoire holds about 200,000 clones, with 82% as singletons. The material sequenced was PBMCs. All receptors come from a woman aged 50 to 60 in good health and CMV-seropositive. Both conserved end residues are trimmed from each CDR3.

>TRBV7-7|TRBJ2-5
ASSLALRGGHQETQY
>TRBV2|TRBJ2-7
ASSVRLLSPEQY
>TRBV6-6|TRBJ2-7
ASSPSGTYEQY
>TRBV11-2|TRBJ1-2
ASSSLRLTRDRSDGYT
>TRBV29-1|TRBJ1-1
SAVGQGDTEAF
>TRBV29-1|TRBJ1-2
SVVTGEHGYT
>TRBV11-2|-
ASSSAYEQY
>TRBV28|TRBJ2-5
ASRDRGRSLGETQY
>TRBV19|TRBJ2-7
ASSVTYRGERY
>TRBV18|TRBJ1-6
ASSRGVASPLH
>TRBV18|TRBJ1-2
ASSPQSGQPSLGYT
>TRBV9|TRBJ2-2
ASSTRQGDSGELF
>TRBV28|TRBJ1-4
ASSSPSGSTNEKLF
>TRBV7-9|TRBJ1-2
ASSFGDERGYT
>TRBV29-1|TRBJ2-5
SVAAVQETQY
>TRBV5-1|TRBJ2-7
ASSLAATAGGDSYEQY
>TRBV28|TRBJ2-3
ASSPPQGATDTQY
>TRBV28|TRBJ1-5
ASSLGLAVDYSNQPQH
>TRBV14|TRBJ2-1
ASSPTSGDNEQF
>TRBV7-2|TRBJ1-3
ASSPTGTGNTIY
>TRBV10-2|TRBJ2-3
ASRPGLAVATDTQY
>TRBV27|TRBJ1-1
ASSPTGITEAF
>TRBV10-3|TRBJ2-3
AISERSGSNTDTQY
>TRBV7-8|TRBJ2-1
ASSLLGLAARDEQF
>TRBV28|TRBJ2-7
ASNTDRGISYEQY
>TRBV6-5|TRBJ1-3
ASRGLSGNTIY
>TRBV29-1|TRBJ1-2
SVATGAGGEGYT
>TRBV19|TRBJ1-5
ASNLRDRGDQPQH
>TRBV27|TRBJ1-4
ASSPGTYHKKLF
>TRBV4-1|TRBJ2-3
ASSQVGDTDTQY
>TRBV5-1|TRBJ2-1
ASSLGLAGHNEQF
>TRBV10-1|TRBJ2-5
ASEWGQLQETQY
>TRBV18|TRBJ2-3
ASSPGQFLTQY
>TRBV7-6|TRBJ1-3
ASSPDGQGAGNTIY
>TRBV5-8|TRBJ1-3
ASSFRLQSSGNTIY
>TRBV6-1|TRBJ1-3
ASSHSGDRDTIY
>TRBV19|TRBJ2-1
ASSRLAVYNEQF
>TRBV6-1|TRBJ2-1
ASRFRRGANEQF
>TRBV10-3|TRBJ2-3
AISGGGASGRSTDTQY
>TRBV18|TRBJ2-3
ASSPNSGDTQY
>TRBV4-1|TRBJ2-1
ASSQVGGQEYNEQF
>TRBV6-5|TRBJ2-5
ASSYGGTQQETQY
>TRBV7-9|TRBJ2-2
ASSSTLAGFDTGELF
>TRBV11-2|TRBJ2-1
ASSSQGTEQF
>TRBV5-5|TRBJ2-3
ASSLGVGQGTDTQY
>TRBV19|TRBJ2-2
ASTQLASGTGELF
>TRBV11-1|TRBJ2-7
ASSLELAARDYEQY
>TRBV2|TRBJ2-2
TYSSRVPGTGELF
>TRBV7-8|TRBJ2-3
ASSRSTDTQY
>TRBV15|-
ATSRDLFGDRFYEQY
>TRBV4-1|TRBJ1-5
ASSRSGDNQPQH
>TRBV6-1|TRBJ2-5
ASSASGQETQY
>TRBV5-1|TRBJ1-4
ASSLAGFNEKLF
>TRBV27|TRBJ2-7
ASSTKRGTPYEQY
>TRBV2|TRBJ2-7
ASSVTGLGEQY